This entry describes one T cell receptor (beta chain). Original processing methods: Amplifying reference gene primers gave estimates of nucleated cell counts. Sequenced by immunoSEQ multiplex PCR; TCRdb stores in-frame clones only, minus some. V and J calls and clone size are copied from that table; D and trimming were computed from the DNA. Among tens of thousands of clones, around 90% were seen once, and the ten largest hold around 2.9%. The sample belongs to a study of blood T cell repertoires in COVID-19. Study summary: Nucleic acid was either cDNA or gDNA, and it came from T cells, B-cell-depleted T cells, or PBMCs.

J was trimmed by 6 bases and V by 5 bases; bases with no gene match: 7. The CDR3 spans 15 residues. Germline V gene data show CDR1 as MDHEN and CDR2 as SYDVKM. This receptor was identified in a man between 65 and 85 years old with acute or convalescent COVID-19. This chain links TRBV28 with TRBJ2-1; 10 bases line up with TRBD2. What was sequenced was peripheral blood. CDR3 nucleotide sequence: TGTGCCAGCAGTCCTAGCGGGAGCGTTCGCAATGAGCAGTTCTTC. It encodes CASSPSGSVRNEQFF.